The present TCR beta chain was sequenced within a study of blood T cell repertoires in COVID-19. At the level of the study: Some COVID-19 samples were acute and others convalescent; all came from the United States, Italy and Spain. From T cells, B-cell-depleted T cells, or PBMCs came the material, which was cDNA or gDNA.

This clone showed up just a few times. The CDR3 has 13 residues. Trimming removed 3 bases from V and 7 bases from J, with 12 bases in between. Germline V CDR1 and CDR2: MNHNS, SASEGT. Here immunoSEQ multiplex PCR was the method, and the copy in TCRdb shows in-frame clones only, minus some. Of 350,000 to 550,000 clones in the sample, around nine tenths were seen once. This sequence originates from a woman aged 25 to 39 with acute or convalescent COVID-19. Input material: peripheral blood. The rearrangement uses TRBV6-1 and TRBJ1-1; no reliable D call. The CDR3 region is CASSDWWAGEAFF. CDR3 bases: TGTGCCAGCAGTGATTGGTGGGCAGGTGAAGCTTTCTTT.